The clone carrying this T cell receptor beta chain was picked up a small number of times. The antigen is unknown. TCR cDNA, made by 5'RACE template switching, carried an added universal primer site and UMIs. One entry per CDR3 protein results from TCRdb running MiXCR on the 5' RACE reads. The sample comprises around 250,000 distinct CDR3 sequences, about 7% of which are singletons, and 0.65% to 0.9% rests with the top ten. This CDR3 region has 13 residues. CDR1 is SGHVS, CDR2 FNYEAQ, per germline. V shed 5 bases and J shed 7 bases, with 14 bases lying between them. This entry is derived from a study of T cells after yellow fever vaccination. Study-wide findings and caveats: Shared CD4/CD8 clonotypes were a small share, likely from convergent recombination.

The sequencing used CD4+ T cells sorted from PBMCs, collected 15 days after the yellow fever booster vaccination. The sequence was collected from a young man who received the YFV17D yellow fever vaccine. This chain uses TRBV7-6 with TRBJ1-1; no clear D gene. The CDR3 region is CASSPQALGEAFF. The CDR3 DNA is TGTGCCAGCAGCCCGCAGGCACTCGGTGAAGCTTTCTTT. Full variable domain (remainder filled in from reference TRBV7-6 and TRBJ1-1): GAGVSQSPRYKVTKRGQDVALRCDPISGHVSLYWYRQALGQGPEFLTYFNYEAQQDKSGLPNDRFSAERPEGSISTLTIQRTEQRDSAMYRCASSPQALGEAFFGQGTRLTVV.